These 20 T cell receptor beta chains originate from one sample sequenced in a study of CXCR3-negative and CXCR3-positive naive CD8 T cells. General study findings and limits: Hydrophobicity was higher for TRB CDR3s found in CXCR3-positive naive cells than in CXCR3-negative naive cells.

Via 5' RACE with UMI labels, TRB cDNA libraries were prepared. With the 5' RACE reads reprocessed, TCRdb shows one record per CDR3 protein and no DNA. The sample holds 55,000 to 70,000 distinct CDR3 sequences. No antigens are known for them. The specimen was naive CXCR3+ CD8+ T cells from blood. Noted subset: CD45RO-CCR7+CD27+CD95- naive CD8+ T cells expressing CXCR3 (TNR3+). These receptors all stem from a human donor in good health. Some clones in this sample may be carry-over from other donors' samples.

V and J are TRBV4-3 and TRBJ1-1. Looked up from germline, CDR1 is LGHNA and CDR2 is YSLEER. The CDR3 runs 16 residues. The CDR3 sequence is CASSQDRAGPNTEAFF.

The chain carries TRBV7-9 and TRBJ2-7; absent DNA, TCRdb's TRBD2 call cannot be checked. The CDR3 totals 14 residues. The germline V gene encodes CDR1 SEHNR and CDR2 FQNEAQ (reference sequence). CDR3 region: CASSLGGLRNEQYF.

The CDR3 spells CASSYGGPPEAFF. The chain links TRBV6-2 or TRBV6-3 to TRBJ1-1; TCRdb returns TRBD1, unconfirmable since there is no DNA. The CDR3 covers 13 residues. Looked up from germline, CDR1 is MNHEY and CDR2 is SVGEGT.

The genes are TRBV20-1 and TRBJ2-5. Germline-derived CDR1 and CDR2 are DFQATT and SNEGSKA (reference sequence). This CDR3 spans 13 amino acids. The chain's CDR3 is CSARDYFGETQYF.

The CDR3 is CASILTGGGQPTDTQYF. This chain links TRBV2 with TRBJ2-3; TCRdb's assignment of TRBD1 cannot be checked, as there is no DNA. The germline CDR1 and CDR2 sequences are SNHLY and FYNNEI. The CDR3 has 17 residues.

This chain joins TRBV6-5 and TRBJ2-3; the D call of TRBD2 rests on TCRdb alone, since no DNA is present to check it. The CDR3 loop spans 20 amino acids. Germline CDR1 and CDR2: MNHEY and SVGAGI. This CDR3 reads CASSNSSLAGARLSTDTQYF.

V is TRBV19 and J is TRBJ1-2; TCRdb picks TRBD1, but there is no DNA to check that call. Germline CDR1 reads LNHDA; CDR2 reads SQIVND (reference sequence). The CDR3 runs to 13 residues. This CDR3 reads CASSGRTRDGYTF.

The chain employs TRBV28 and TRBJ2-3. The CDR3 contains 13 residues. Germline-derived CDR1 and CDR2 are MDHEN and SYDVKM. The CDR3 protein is CASSLRRSDTQYF.

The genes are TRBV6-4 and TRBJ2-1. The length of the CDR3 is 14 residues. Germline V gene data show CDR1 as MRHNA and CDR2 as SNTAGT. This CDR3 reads CASSDSGFIDEQFF.

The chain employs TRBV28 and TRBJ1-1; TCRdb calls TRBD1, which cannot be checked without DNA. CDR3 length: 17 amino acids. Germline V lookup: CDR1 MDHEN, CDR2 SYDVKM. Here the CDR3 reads CASSLVAGGVGGTEAFF.

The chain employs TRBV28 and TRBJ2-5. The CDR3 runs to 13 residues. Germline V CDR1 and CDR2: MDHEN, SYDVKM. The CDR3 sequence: CASSFERRETQYF.

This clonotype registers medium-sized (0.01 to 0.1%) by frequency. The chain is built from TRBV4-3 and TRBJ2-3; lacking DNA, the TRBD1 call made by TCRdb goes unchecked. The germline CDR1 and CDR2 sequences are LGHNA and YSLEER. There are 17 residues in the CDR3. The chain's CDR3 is CASSQDRAGAYTDTQYF.

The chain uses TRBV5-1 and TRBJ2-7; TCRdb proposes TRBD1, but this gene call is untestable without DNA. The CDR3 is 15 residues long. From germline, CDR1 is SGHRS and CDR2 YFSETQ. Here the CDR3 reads CASSLYAGQGQEQYF. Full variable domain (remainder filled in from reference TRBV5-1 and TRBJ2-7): KAGVTQTPRYLIKTRGQQVTLSCSPISGHRSVSWYQQTPGQGLQFLFEYFSETQRNKGNFPGRFSGRQFSNSRSEMNVSTLELGDSALYLCASSLYAGQGQEQYFGPGTRLTVT.

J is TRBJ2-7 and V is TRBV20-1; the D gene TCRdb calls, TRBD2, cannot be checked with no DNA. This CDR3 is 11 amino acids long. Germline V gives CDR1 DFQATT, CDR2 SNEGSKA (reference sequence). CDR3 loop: CSAWSPYEQYF.

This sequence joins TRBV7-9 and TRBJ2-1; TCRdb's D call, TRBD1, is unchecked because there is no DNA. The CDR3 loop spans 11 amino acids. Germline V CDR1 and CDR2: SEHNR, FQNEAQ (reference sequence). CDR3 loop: CALQGVNEQFF.

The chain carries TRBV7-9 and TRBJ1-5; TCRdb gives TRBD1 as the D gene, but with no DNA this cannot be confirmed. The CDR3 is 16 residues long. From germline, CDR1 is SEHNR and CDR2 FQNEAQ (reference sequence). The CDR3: CASSWGIRGDNQPQHF. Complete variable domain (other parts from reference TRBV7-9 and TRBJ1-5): DTGVSQNPRHKITKRGQNVTFRCDPISEHNRLYWYRQTLGQGPEFLTYFQNEAQLEKSRLLSDRFSAERPKGSFSTLEIQRTEQGDSAMYLCASSWGIRGDNQPQHFGDGTRLSIL.

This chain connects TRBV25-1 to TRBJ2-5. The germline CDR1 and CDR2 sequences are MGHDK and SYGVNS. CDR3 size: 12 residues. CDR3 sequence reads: CASSEFGETQYF.

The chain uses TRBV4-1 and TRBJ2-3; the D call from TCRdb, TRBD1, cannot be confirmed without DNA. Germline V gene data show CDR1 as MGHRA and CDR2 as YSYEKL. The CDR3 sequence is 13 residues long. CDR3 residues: CASSQGPGDTQYF.

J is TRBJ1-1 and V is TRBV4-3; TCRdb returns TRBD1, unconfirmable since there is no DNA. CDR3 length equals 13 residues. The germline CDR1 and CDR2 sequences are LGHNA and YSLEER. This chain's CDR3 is CASSQDREGEAFF.

CDR3 sequence: CASSLWGGSTEAFF. V usage is TRBV7-9 and J usage is TRBJ1-1. In germline, CDR1 is SEHNR, CDR2 FQNEAQ (reference sequence). The CDR3 is 14 residues long.